The rows below give T cell receptor beta chains drawn from one sample of a study of blood T cell repertoires in COVID-19. Generated by immunoSEQ multiplex PCR, the TCRdb table keeps only in-frame clones and is missing some. The table records 300,000 to 350,000 clones, around nine tenths of them present only once. The material sequenced was PBMCs or T cells enriched from blood (not recorded which). The origin of the receptors is a woman aged 30 to 39 who had been exposed to COVID-19. The CDR3 runs from the conserved cysteine through the conserved F or W. The order of the fields is J gene, V gene, clone size, D gene, CDR3 protein, CDR3 DNA. A D gene is named only where the DNA matches it firmly. Only some rows state a clone size, as once, few, many or a class for expanded clones.

j_gene: TRBJ1-1; v_gene: TRBV6-5; abundance: NA; d_gene: TRBD1; CDR3aa: CASGSGTGVNTEAFF; CDR3nt: TGTGCCAGTGGATCCGGGACAGGGGTGAACACTGAAGCTTTCTTT
j_gene: TRBJ2-1; v_gene: TRBV30; abundance: NA; d_gene: TRBD2; CDR3aa: CAWSSGSSYNEQFF; CDR3nt: TGTGCCTGGAGCAGCGGGAGCTCCTACAATGAGCAGTTCTTC
j_gene: TRBJ2-1; v_gene: TRBV9; abundance: NA; d_gene: TRBD2; CDR3aa: CASSVVSGRISYNEQFF; CDR3nt: TGTGCCAGCAGCGTGGTTAGCGGGAGAATCTCCTACAATGAGCAGTTCTTC
j_gene: TRBJ2-7; v_gene: TRBV29-1; abundance: NA; d_gene: NA; CDR3aa: CSVGGWTYEQYF; CDR3nt: TGCAGCGTTGGGGGCTGGACCTACGAGCAGTACTTC
j_gene: TRBJ1-1; v_gene: TRBV30; abundance: few; d_gene: TRBD1; CDR3aa: CAWRRLVGQGGTEAFF; CDR3nt: TGTGCCTGGAGACGGTTGGTTGGACAGGGTGGAACTGAAGCTTTCTTT
j_gene: TRBJ1-6; v_gene: TRBV4-1; abundance: NA; d_gene: TRBD1; CDR3aa: CASRVEFPTGADSPLHF; CDR3nt: TGCGCCAGCAGAGTTGAGTTCCCGACAGGGGCCGATTCACCCCTCCACTTT
j_gene: TRBJ1-5; v_gene: TRBV5-1; abundance: few; d_gene: NA; CDR3aa: CASSLGTGQYNQPQHF; CDR3nt: TGCGCCAGCAGCTTGGGTACTGGGCAGTACAATCAGCCCCAGCATTTT
j_gene: TRBJ1-2; v_gene: TRBV27; abundance: NA; d_gene: TRBD1; CDR3aa: CASSPRQGYGYTF; CDR3nt: TGTGCCAGCAGTCCACGACAGGGCTATGGCTACACCTTC
j_gene: TRBJ2-7; v_gene: TRBV6-5; abundance: NA; d_gene: TRBD2; CDR3aa: CASSLTSGSSYEQYF; CDR3nt: TGTGCCAGCAGTTTGACTAGCGGGAGCTCCTACGAGCAGTACTTC
j_gene: TRBJ2-1; v_gene: TRBV7-3; abundance: once; d_gene: TRBD2; CDR3aa: CASSVTSRNEQFF; CDR3nt: TGTGCCAGCAGCGTGACTAGCCGCAATGAGCAGTTCTTC
j_gene: TRBJ2-2; v_gene: TRBV9; abundance: NA; d_gene: TRBD1; CDR3aa: CASSYNIRTGEGGELFF; CDR3nt: TGTGCCAGCAGCTATAACATACGGACAGGGGAGGGCGGGGAGCTGTTTTTT
j_gene: TRBJ2-7; v_gene: TRBV6-5; abundance: NA; d_gene: NA; CDR3aa: CASIKTSRSSYEQYF; CDR3nt: TGTGCCAGCATAAAGACTTCCCGGAGCTCCTACGAGCAGTACTTC
j_gene: TRBJ1-2; v_gene: TRBV30; abundance: NA; d_gene: TRBD1; CDR3aa: CAWSTGGTSYGYTF; CDR3nt: TGTGCCTGGTCGACAGGGGGAACTAGCTATGGCTACACCTTC
j_gene: TRBJ1-1; v_gene: TRBV11-1; abundance: NA; d_gene: NA; CDR3aa: CASSLYYGTEAFF; CDR3nt: TGTGCCAGCAGCTTATACTATGGCACTGAAGCTTTCTTT
j_gene: TRBJ2-7; v_gene: TRBV10-3; abundance: once; d_gene: NA; CDR3aa: CAISERRGTYEQYF; CDR3nt: TGTGCCATCAGTGAGCGCCGAGGGACCTACGAGCAGTACTTC
j_gene: TRBJ2-1; v_gene: TRBV28; abundance: once; d_gene: TRBD1; CDR3aa: CASNIDRAHNEQFF; CDR3nt: TGTGCCAGCAACATAGACAGGGCCCACAATGAGCAGTTCTTC
j_gene: TRBJ2-7; v_gene: TRBV10-3; abundance: NA; d_gene: TRBD2; CDR3aa: CAISGLAGDLSSYEQYF; CDR3nt: TGTGCCATCAGTGGACTAGCGGGAGACCTGAGCTCCTACGAGCAGTACTTC
j_gene: TRBJ1-5; v_gene: TRBV15; abundance: NA; d_gene: NA; CDR3aa: CATSRGGLGSFNQPQHF; CDR3nt: TGTGCCACCAGCAGAGGGGGCCTCGGGAGTTTCAATCAGCCCCAGCATTTT
j_gene: TRBJ2-2; v_gene: TRBV7-3; abundance: NA; d_gene: NA; CDR3aa: CASSLVTDTGELFF; CDR3nt: TGTGCCAGCAGCTTAGTGACAGACACCGGGGAGCTGTTTTTT
j_gene: TRBJ1-2; v_gene: TRBV18; abundance: NA; d_gene: NA; CDR3aa: CASSPLTGAAGSYGYTF; CDR3nt: TGTGCCAGCTCACCCCTGACAGGAGCCGCTGGTTCTTATGGCTACACCTTC
j_gene: TRBJ2-7; v_gene: TRBV4-1; abundance: NA; d_gene: NA; CDR3aa: CASSQDTGAGRESYYEQYF; CDR3nt: TGCGCCAGCAGCCAAGATACGGGGGCCGGGCGGGAGTCCTACTACGAGCAGTACTTC
j_gene: TRBJ2-1; v_gene: TRBV5-6; abundance: NA; d_gene: TRBD2; CDR3aa: CAGGLAGVNEQFF; CDR3nt: TGTGCCGGGGGACTAGCGGGGGTCAATGAGCAGTTCTTC
j_gene: TRBJ1-1; v_gene: TRBV7-9; abundance: once; d_gene: NA; CDR3aa: CASSLEVVTEAFF; CDR3nt: TGTGCCAGCAGCTTGGAGGTGGTGACTGAAGCTTTCTTT
j_gene: TRBJ1-6; v_gene: TRBV4-1; abundance: NA; d_gene: NA; CDR3aa: CASSLGQNSYNSPLHF; CDR3nt: TGCGCCAGCAGCCTCGGACAGAACTCCTATAATTCACCCCTCCACTTT
j_gene: TRBJ2-1; v_gene: TRBV6-2/TRBV6-3; abundance: NA; d_gene: NA; CDR3aa: CASSYRGLTYNEQFF; CDR3nt: TGTGCCAGCAGTTACCGAGGGTTAACCTACAATGAGCAGTTCTTC
j_gene: TRBJ1-1; v_gene: TRBV7-9; abundance: NA; d_gene: NA; CDR3aa: CASSGVLEAFF; CDR3nt: TGTGCCAGCTCGGGGGTCCTGGAAGCTTTCTTT
j_gene: TRBJ1-5; v_gene: TRBV9; abundance: NA; d_gene: NA; CDR3aa: CASSERGGNQPQHF; CDR3nt: TGTGCCAGCAGCGAGCGGGGTGGCAATCAGCCCCAGCATTTT
j_gene: TRBJ2-1; v_gene: TRBV21-1; abundance: NA; d_gene: NA; CDR3aa: CASSKPLGGLAGPPGYNEQFF; CDR3nt: TGTGCCAGCAGCAAACCCCTAGGAGGACTAGCGGGACCCCCCGGGTACAATGAGCAGTTCTTC
j_gene: TRBJ2-7; v_gene: TRBV6-5; abundance: NA; d_gene: NA; CDR3aa: CASRSQEIVHEQYF; CDR3nt: TGTGCCAGCAGAAGTCAGGAAATCGTCCACGAGCAGTACTTC
j_gene: TRBJ1-1; v_gene: TRBV5-1; abundance: NA; d_gene: TRBD1; CDR3aa: CASSLVAGGLLTWMNTEAFF; CDR3nt: TGCGCCAGCAGCTTGGTTGCAGGGGGTTTATTAACTTGGATGAACACTGAAGCTTTCTTT
j_gene: TRBJ2-4; v_gene: TRBV3-1/TRBV3-2; abundance: NA; d_gene: NA; CDR3aa: CASSQVGGTENIQYF; CDR3nt: TGTGCCAGCAGCCAAGTAGGGGGAACGGAAAACATTCAGTACTTC
j_gene: TRBJ2-5; v_gene: TRBV6-5; abundance: once; d_gene: NA; CDR3aa: CASSYSTRGSETQYF; CDR3nt: TGTGCCAGCAGTTACTCGACCAGGGGTAGTGAGACCCAGTACTTC
j_gene: TRBJ1-1; v_gene: TRBV7-3; abundance: NA; d_gene: TRBD1; CDR3aa: CASSLGQGMNTEAFF; CDR3nt: TGTGCCAGCAGCTTGGGACAGGGGATGAACACTGAAGCTTTCTTT
j_gene: TRBJ2-7; v_gene: TRBV12-3/TRBV12-4; abundance: NA; d_gene: NA; CDR3aa: CASGLGGDYEQYF; CDR3nt: TGTGCCAGCGGGTTGGGCGGGGATTACGAGCAGTACTTC
j_gene: TRBJ2-1; v_gene: TRBV18; abundance: NA; d_gene: TRBD2; CDR3aa: CASSPSSGSGNEQFF; CDR3nt: TGTGCCAGCTCCCCGAGCAGCGGGAGCGGGAATGAGCAGTTCTTC
j_gene: TRBJ2-1; v_gene: TRBV27; abundance: NA; d_gene: NA; CDR3aa: CASSLFTGSSSYNEQFF; CDR3nt: TGTGCCAGCAGTTTATTTACAGGGTCATCCTCCTACAATGAGCAGTTCTTC
j_gene: TRBJ1-2; v_gene: TRBV28; abundance: NA; d_gene: NA; CDR3aa: CASSSYPQAGALYGYTF; CDR3nt: TGTGCCAGCAGTTCTTACCCCCAAGCGGGTGCTCTCTATGGCTACACCTTC
j_gene: TRBJ2-7; v_gene: TRBV5-4; abundance: NA; d_gene: NA; CDR3aa: CASSLGGELGSYEQYF; CDR3nt: TGTGCCAGCAGCTTGGGGGGGGAGTTGGGTTCCTACGAGCAGTACTTC
j_gene: TRBJ2-2; v_gene: TRBV2; abundance: many; d_gene: TRBD1; CDR3aa: CASGRTGSMAGELFF; CDR3nt: TGTGCCAGCGGTAGGACAGGGTCGATGGCCGGGGAGCTGTTTTTT